This is a list of T cell receptor beta chains from one sample in a study of blood T cell repertoires in COVID-19. Sequenced by immunoSEQ multiplex PCR; TCRdb stores in-frame clones only, minus some. Of tens of thousands of clones in the sample, approximately 89% were seen once. The sample was peripheral blood. The source of these receptors is a human donor with acute or convalescent COVID-19. The donor label of this sample is uncertain. Each CDR3 is given with its conserved first and last residue. A row's size may be missing; if present it is once, few, many or a size class.

V gene	clone size	J gene	CDR3 protein
TRBV24-1	-	TRBJ1-2	CATSDPLGGHYGYTF
TRBV5-1	-	TRBJ1-2	CASSLGAGVYGYTF
TRBV3-1/TRBV3-2	-	TRBJ1-2	CASSRLSRDRGSTNYGYTF
TRBV6-5	-	TRBJ1-2	CASRSRGGYTF
TRBV2	-	TRBJ1-2	CASSRTGWSGYTF
TRBV5-6	-	TRBJ2-7	CASSLVEYEQYF
TRBV21-1	-	TRBJ1-3	CASSFPGQGTGNTIYF
TRBV7-2	-	TRBJ2-7	CASSLAPTGTGAYEQYF
TRBV5-4	-	TRBJ1-4	CASSLAPRTGAYEKLFF
TRBV7-9	-	TRBJ1-1	CASSLVGDLKAFF
TRBV28	once	TRBJ2-3	CASSPWGGVTDTQYF
TRBV6-5	-	TRBJ2-5	CASSYSGAETQYF
TRBV12-3/TRBV12-4	few	TRBJ1-1	CASSSGMNTEAFF
TRBV5-5	-	TRBJ1-3	CASSLNPGQGEDTIYF